Below are 31 T cell receptor beta chains sequenced from a single sample in a study of blood T cell dynamics during melanoma immunotherapy. Time point reported: pre-treatment baseline. Profiled with immunoSEQ multiplex PCR; TCRdb holds only in-frame clones, not every one. Altogether more than 6,000 clones are present, over 80% being singletons, with the ten largest covering about 34%. The sample consisted of blood, taken from a patient treated with checkpoint blockade. Source of these receptors: a human donor with melanoma. Some clones in this sample may be carry-over from other donors' samples.

This clone was found once. The chain carries TRBV21-1 and TRBJ2-7; TRBD2, as called in the table, went unchecked against the DNA. TRBV21-1 is a pseudogene. The CDR3 extends over 15 amino acids. CDR3 coding DNA: TGTGCCAGCAGCAAAGCGGGAGGGGCCTCCTACGAGCAGTACTTC. This sequence encodes CASSKAGGASYEQYF.

This clone was counted between two and nine times. This sequence joins TRBV19 and TRBJ2-3; weak D call: TRBD2 (5 bases). The CDR3 loop spans 15 amino acids. CDR1 LNHDA and CDR2 SQIVND come from the germline V gene (reference sequence). V shed 2 bases and J shed 1 base, with 10 bases lying between them. This chain's CDR3 is CASSIPGGGTDTQYF. CDR3 in DNA: TGTGCCAGTAGTATACCTGGAGGAGGCACAGATACGCAGTATTTT. Combining the CDR3 with reference TRBV19 and TRBJ2-3 gives the whole variable domain DGGITQSPKYLFRKEGQNVTLSCEQNLNHDAMYWYRQDPGQGLRLIYYSQIVNDFQKGDIAEGYSVSREKKESFPLTVTSAQKNPTAFYLCASSIPGGGTDTQYFGPGTRLTVL.

The V call is TRBV5-8, the J call TRBJ2-1; 11 nucleotides line up with TRBD2. Per the germline V gene, CDR1 is SGHTS and CDR2 is YDEGEE. The CDR3 has 16 residues. Trimming cost V 6 bases and J 7 bases; bases outside gene matches: 12. Here the CDR3 DNA reads TGTGCCAGCACCCGTATGCGACTAGCGGGAAATAATGAGCAGTTCTTC. Translated: CASTRMRLAGNNEQFF.

The table lists this clone with a count of one. The V gene is TRBV13, the J gene TRBJ2-5; D perhaps matches TRBD2 (5 bases). The V and J ends lost 10 bases and 2 bases respectively, with 14 bases between them. The CDR3 totals 13 residues. Germline CDR1 PRHDT, CDR2 FYEKMQ (reference sequence). CDR3 sequence (DNA): TGTGCCACAACCGCGGGCAGGCAAGAGACCCAGTACTTC. It is translated as CATTAGRQETQYF.

The DNA of the CDR3 is TGCGCCAGCAGCTTGTTAGGGGGGGCCGGCGAGACCCAGTACTTC. Encoded protein: CASSLLGGAGETQYF. The chain couples TRBV5-1 to TRBJ2-5; a possible D gene is TRBD2 (7 bases). Germline CDR1 is SGHRS and CDR2 is YFSETQ. CDR3 length: 15 residues. Trimming removed 1 base from V and 5 bases from J, with 15 bases in between.

The chain couples TRBV4-1 to TRBJ2-1; D gene ambiguous. Germline-derived CDR1 and CDR2 are MGHRA and YSYEKL. V was shortened by 3 bases and J by 8 bases, with 11 bases between the two germline ends. The CDR3 contains 13 residues. CDR3 in amino acids: CASSQVVPYEQFF. CDR3 in DNA: TGCGCCAGCAGCCAGGTCGTCCCGTATGAGCAGTTCTTC.

This chain joins TRBV15 and TRBJ2-7, with D uncertain. Germline CDR1 is LNHNV and CDR2 is YYDKDF (reference sequence). Trimming took off 1 base at V and 6 bases at J, with 13 bases between the two ends. This CDR3 contains 14 residues. CDR3 DNA: TGTGCCACCAGCAGAGGTAGGGTATACGGCGAGCAGTACTTC. Its protein product is CATSRGRVYGEQYF.

This chain connects TRBV6-6 to TRBJ2-2, with a weak D call TRBD2 (5 bases). The germline V gene encodes CDR1 MNHNY and CDR2 SVGAGI (reference sequence). V was trimmed by 6 bases and J by 6 bases, leaving 14 bases between them. The CDR3 consists of 14 residues. The CDR3 loop reads CASSIRPGAGELFF. For the CDR3, the DNA is TGTGCCAGCAGCATACGGCCCGGGGCCGGGGAGCTGTTTTTT.

The chain uses TRBV7-6 and TRBJ2-1, with 8 bases fitting TRBD2. This CDR3 spans 12 amino acids. The germline gives CDR1 SGHVS, CDR2 FNYEAQ. Trimming at V came to 5 bases and at J to 10 bases, leaving 4 bases not matched to a gene. This chain's CDR3 is CASSQSGGEQFF. CDR3 DNA sequence: TGTGCCAGCAGCCAGTCGGGGGGGGAGCAGTTCTTC.

The chain has TRBV2 and TRBJ1-5; D is unclear. The germline V gene has CDR1 SNHLY and CDR2 FYNNEI. This CDR3 spans 13 amino acids. Trimming shortened V by 5 bases and J by 7 bases, and 12 bases separated the two germline ends. The CDR3 nucleotides read TGTGCCAGCAGTTTCGGAGCGGGGCAGCCCCAGCATTTT. Amino acids: CASSFGAGQPQHF.

Of note for this clone: A read error may account for a junction end that differs from germline. The V call is TRBV5-1, the J call TRBJ1-4; tentative D call: TRBD1 (5 bases). Germline lookup yields CDR1 SGHRS and CDR2 YFSETQ. The CDR3 totals 14 residues. For the CDR3, the DNA is TGCGCCAGCAGTTTGGGACCGGATAATGAAAAACTGTTTTTT. Protein product: CASSLGPDNEKLFF.

The rearrangement links TRBV18 to TRBJ1-3, with D tentatively TRBD1 (5 bases). The CDR3 contains 15 residues. V was shortened by 6 bases and J by 4 bases, with 16 bases between the two germline ends. Germline V lookup: CDR1 KGHSH, CDR2 LQKENI. This CDR3 reads CASSHLGDLGNTIYF. CDR3 DNA sequence: TGTGCCAGCTCTCACCTTGGGGACCTCGGAAACACCATATATTTT.

The rearrangement links TRBV9 to TRBJ2-6, with D unclear. Germline-derived CDR1 and CDR2 are SGDLS and YYNGEE. V lost 3 bases, J lost 1 base, and 2 bases lay in between. CDR3 size: 13 residues. CDR3: CASSESGANVLTF. In nucleotides, the CDR3 is TGTGCCAGCAGCGAATCTGGGGCCAACGTCCTGACTTTC. The variable domain in full, completed from reference TRBV9 and TRBJ2-6, reads DSGVTQTPKHLITATGQRVTLRCSPRSGDLSVYWYQQSLDQGLQFLIQYYNGEERAKGNILERFSAQQFPDLHSELNLSSLELGDSALYFCASSESGANVLTFGAGSRLTVL.

J is TRBJ1-4 and V is TRBV5-6; D unclear. The CDR3 consists of 12 residues. Trimming pared 5 bases from V and 8 bases from J, leaving 10 bases between. Per the germline V gene, CDR1 is SGHDT and CDR2 is YYEEEE. The CDR3 is CASSSQAEKLFF. The CDR3 DNA follows: TGTGCCAGCAGTAGCCAGGCGGAAAAACTGTTTTTT.

A single count supports this clone. The rearrangement links TRBV30 to TRBJ2-3; 9 nucleotides agree with TRBD2. The CDR3 extends over 15 amino acids. CDR1 and CDR2 from the germline V gene are GTSNPN and SVGIG (reference sequence). The CDR3 loop reads CASSGGWKGTDTQYF. The CDR3 bases are TGTGCTTCGAGCGGGGGGTGGAAAGGCACAGATACGCAGTATTTT.

This chain connects TRBV27 to TRBJ2-7; 8 bases agree with TRBD2. The CDR3 totals 16 residues. The germline V gene has CDR1 MNHEY and CDR2 SMNVEV (reference sequence). After removal of 3 bases from V and 3 bases from J, the junction contained 10 bases not matched to a gene. The DNA of the CDR3 is TGTGCCAGCAGTTTTTCGGGAGGGAGCGCCAGCTACGAGCAGTACTTC. Protein product: CASSFSGGSASYEQYF.

The CDR3 coding sequence is TGCGCCAGCAGCTTGGACGAGGGAGAGACCCAGTACTTC. This codes for CASSLDEGETQYF. The chain has TRBV5-1 and TRBJ2-5, with a possible D match to TRBD2 (5 bases). The V gene lost 0 bases and the J gene lost 4 bases, with 7 bases spanning the gap. The CDR3 is 13 amino acids. Germline V gene lookup returns CDR1 SGHRS and CDR2 YFSETQ.

This clone has more than one count but fewer than ten. J is TRBJ2-2 and V is TRBV10-1, with D perhaps TRBD1 (6 bases). V gave up 2 bases and J gave up 4 bases, with 11 bases separating them. CDR3 size: 15 residues. Germline assignment: CDR1 WNHNN and CDR2 SYGVQD (reference sequence). This CDR3 reads CASSEPGALTGELFF. In DNA, the CDR3 is TGCGCCAGCAGTGAGCCAGGGGCCCTCACCGGGGAGCTGTTTTTT.

V is TRBV15 and J is TRBJ2-1; D is possibly TRBD1 (5 bases). CDR1 is LNHNV, CDR2 YYDKDF, per germline (reference sequence). CDR3 length: 13 amino acids. The V and J ends lost 4 bases and 9 bases respectively, with 13 bases between them. The CDR3 bases are TGTGCCACCAGCATGGGGCCCCAAGGTGAGCAGTTCTTC. Its protein is CATSMGPQGEQFF.

The rearrangement joins TRBV11-2 to TRBJ2-6; 8 bases line up with TRBD1. The germline CDR1 and CDR2 sequences are SGHAT and FQNNGV. V gave up 3 bases and J gave up 3 bases; unmatched junction bases: 7. CDR3 length equals 17 residues. Here the CDR3 DNA reads TGTGCCAGCAGCTTCCGGCAGGGGGCGTTTGGGGCCAACGTCCTGACTTTC. It specifies CASSFRQGAFGANVLTF.

V and J are TRBV9 and TRBJ2-7, with D tentatively TRBD2 (6 bases). The CDR3 sequence is 14 residues long. The germline V gene encodes CDR1 SGDLS and CDR2 YYNGEE. V gave up 0 bases and J gave up 6 bases, with 13 bases separating them. The CDR3 loop is CASSVAPLAREQYF. CDR3 nucleotides: TGTGCCAGCAGCGTAGCCCCACTAGCACGCGAGCAGTACTTC.

V and J are TRBV9 and TRBJ2-2, with D possibly matching TRBD2 (5 bases). The CDR3 has 17 amino acids. Germline V gene data show CDR1 as SGDLS and CDR2 as YYNGEE. V dropped 0 bases and J dropped 5 bases, with 17 bases sitting between them. The CDR3 DNA follows: TGTGCCAGCAGCGTAGGCCCTTTGGCTACGGGGACCGGGGAGCTGTTTTTT. Amino acid sequence: CASSVGPLATGTGELFF.

V usage is TRBV5-1 and J usage is TRBJ2-3; TRBD2 agrees at 7 bases. Losses at the gene ends were 4 bases for V and 2 bases for J; bases not matched to a gene: 16. The CDR3 is made up of 18 amino acids. The germline gives CDR1 SGHRS, CDR2 YFSETQ. CDR3 residues: CASSLQSTPGLHTDTQYF. The CDR3 DNA reads as TGCGCCAGCAGCCTACAATCCACCCCGGGACTACACACAGATACGCAGTATTTT.

V and J are TRBV7-2 and TRBJ2-5; D gene unclear. This CDR3 is 13 amino acids long. V was cut by 4 bases and J by 11 bases, with 17 bases left in between. CDR1 SGHTA and CDR2 FQGNSA come from the germline V gene. In DNA form, the CDR3 reads TGTGCCAGCAGCTCGCGATCTAATAACGGACAGTACTTC. Translation: CASSSRSNNGQYF.

The chain carries TRBV2 and TRBJ2-5; D may be TRBD1 (7 bases). The V gene's germline CDR1 is SNHLY and CDR2 FYNNEI. This CDR3 spans 14 amino acids. V was clipped by 7 bases and J by 1 base, with 13 bases between them. Here the CDR3 reads CASTLQGGQETQYF. The CDR3 DNA follows: TGTGCCAGCACCCTCCAGGGGGGCCAAGAGACCCAGTACTTC. The full variable domain, rest sourced from reference TRBV2 and TRBJ2-5, is EPEVTQTPSHQVTQMGQEVILRCVPISNHLYFYWYRQILGQKVEFLVSFYNNEISEKSEIFDDQFSVERPDGSNFTLKIRSTKLEDSAMYFCASTLQGGQETQYFGPGTRLLVL.

The gene calls are TRBV6-1 and TRBJ1-4; TRBD1 might be the D (6 bases). V shed 1 base and J shed 5 bases, with 14 bases lying between them. Germline CDR1 reads MNHNS; CDR2 reads SASEGT. This CDR3 is 16 amino acids long. In DNA form, the CDR3 reads TGTGCCAGCAGTGAAGGAATGGGACAAGGAAATGAAAAACTGTTTTTT. Translating gives CASSEGMGQGNEKLFF.

The chain couples TRBV18 to TRBJ1-1; D is unclear. With 3 bases removed from V and 3 bases from J, the gap between germline ends came to 14 bases. CDR3 length: 15 amino acids. Per the germline V gene, CDR1 is KGHSH and CDR2 is LQKENI. CDR3 DNA sequence: TGTGCCAGCTCACCGTCCGGTCCCCTGGACACTGAAGCTTTCTTT. Translation gives CASSPSGPLDTEAFF.

The chain uses TRBV6-5 and TRBJ2-7; no clear D gene. The CDR3 has 14 residues. The ends were cut back, 0 bases at V and 2 bases at J, with 8 bases in the middle. CDR1 is MNHEY, CDR2 SVGAGI, per germline. CDR3 DNA sequence: TGTGCCAGCAGTTACTCGCACGGAGCCTACGAGCAGTACTTC. This translates into CASSYSHGAYEQYF.

The chain links TRBV11-2 to TRBJ2-2; D is undetermined. The germline V and J ends were trimmed by 1 base and 6 bases, with 6 bases remaining between them. The CDR3 contains 13 residues. The germline V gene encodes CDR1 SGHAT and CDR2 FQNNGV. CDR3 sequence reads: CASSLVLSGELFF. The CDR3 coding sequence is TGTGCCAGCAGCTTAGTCCTATCCGGGGAGCTGTTTTTT.

J is TRBJ1-5 and V is TRBV28; TRBD1 aligns across 10 bases. The J segment lost 5 bases and the V segment lost 5 bases, leaving 9 bases of the junction unmatched. The germline V gene encodes CDR1 MDHEN and CDR2 SYDVKM. The CDR3 consists of 16 residues. The chain's CDR3 is CASSPPTGGGHQPQHF. CDR3 DNA: TGTGCCAGCAGTCCCCCGACAGGGGGCGGACATCAGCCCCAGCATTTT. Looking up the rest from reference TRBV28 and TRBJ1-5 gives the full variable domain: DVKVTQSSRYLVKRTGEKVFLECVQDMDHENMFWYRQDPGLGLRLIYFSYDVKMKEKGDIPEGYSVSREKKERFSLILESASTNQTSMYLCASSPPTGGGHQPQHFGDGTRLSIL.

The V gene is TRBV5-4, the J gene TRBJ1-6; no clear D. Germline values: CDR1 SGHNT, CDR2 YYREEE (reference sequence). Trimming took 3 bases from V and 8 from J, leaving 12 bases between them. There are 14 residues in the CDR3. The DNA for the CDR3 is TGTGCCAGCAGCTCCGGTTACCGTGATTCACCCCTCCACTTT. Its translation: CASSSGYRDSPLHF.